This T cell receptor (beta chain) was profiled in a study of T cell responses to AZD1222 COVID-19 vaccine. Points from the study as a whole: Samples come after the peak T cell response, not at day 14. Clonal diversity was possibly underestimated, and white British individuals and females predominated among donors.

As regards this clone: Its target is unknown.

Sequencing used immunoSEQ multiplex PCR; TCRdb keeps in-frame clones, though not all of them. Among about 140,000 clones, 88% were seen once, and the ten largest hold 3% to 4%. Trimming shortened V by 4 bases and J by 8 bases, and 14 bases separated the two germline ends. This CDR3 contains 14 residues. Per the germline V gene, CDR1 is WSHSY and CDR2 is SAAADI. J is TRBJ1-4 and V is TRBV10-2; unclear D gene. This TCR derives from an adult who received the AZD1222 COVID-19 vaccine. This material consisted of peripheral blood, taken 28 days after the second AZD1222 dose. CDR3 nucleotides: TGCGCCAGCAGTGCCTTTCCATCGAACGAAAAACTGTTTTTT. Its translation: CASSAFPSNEKLFF.